The source of this T cell receptor beta chain is a study of cytomegalovirus exposure and HLA in healthy donors. Comments on this clone: Antigen specificity is unknown.

Points from the study as a whole: Roughly uniform depth of sequencing across donors was assumed in presence/absence analyses. According to the study, roughly 180 TCR beta chains were cytomegalovirus-associated. A previous analysis found most TCR beta V segments productive roughly 90% or roughly 30% of the time. High sensitivity and specificity were reportedly achieved when the classifier diagnosed cytomegalovirus status.

The length of the CDR3 is 13 residues. Germline CDR1 SQVTM, CDR2 ANQGSEA. Between the trimmed V and J ends, which lost 2 bases and 1 base, there was a span of 9 bases. With 60 Vbeta and 13 Jbeta primers, the PCR was carried out. The repertoire was sequenced with immunoSEQ multiplex PCR; TCRdb's copy has only in-frame clones and lacks some. The sample carries around 180,000 clones, 65% to 90% recorded once. The chain links TRBV29-1 to TRBJ2-7; D is possibly TRBD1 (5 bases). Sequencing was carried out using PBMCs. The sequence was obtained from a girl aged 2 to 9 in good health and CMV-seropositive. CDR3 in amino acids: CSVEPPGSYEQYF. The CDR3 DNA follows: TGCAGCGTTGAACCCCCAGGGTCCTACGAGCAGTACTTC.